These 26 T cell receptor beta chains originate from one sample sequenced in a study of technical replicates of blood from a few donors. The table came from immunoSEQ multiplex PCR; TCRdb's copy has only in-frame clones and leaves some out. The sample shows 84,000 or so clones, 90% to 95% of them seen only once. Sequencing input: T cells isolated from PBMCs. These receptors originate from a human donor in good health.

The chain carries TRBV10-3 and TRBJ1-5, with 7 bases that match TRBD1. This CDR3 comprises 13 residues. The germline CDR1 and CDR2 sequences are ENHRY and SYGVKD. V lost 7 bases, J lost 2 bases, and 2 bases stayed unmatched. The CDR3 loop reads CAINGQGNQPQHF. The CDR3, as DNA: TGTGCCATCAATGGACAGGGCAATCAGCCCCAGCATTTT.

The chain carries TRBV11-1 and TRBJ2-2; D may be TRBD1 (5 bases). This CDR3 comprises 13 residues. The V end lost 5 bases, the J end lost 5 bases, and 9 bases lay between the germline ends. CDR1 and CDR2 (germline): SGHAT, FQDESV (reference sequence). CDR3 region: CASSISGTGELFF. The CDR3 coding sequence is TGTGCCAGCAGCATCTCAGGGACCGGGGAGCTGTTTTTT.

The chain carries TRBV6-6 and TRBJ2-3; D might be TRBD1 (6 bases). The V end lost 6 bases, the J end lost 4 bases, and 11 bases lay between the germline ends. Germline values: CDR1 MNHNY, CDR2 SVGAGI (reference sequence). This CDR3 is 13 amino acids long. This CDR3 is CASSQGSADTQYF. CDR3 coding DNA: TGTGCCAGCAGCCAGGGGTCGGCAGATACGCAGTATTTT.

The rearrangement joins TRBV5-4 to TRBJ1-1, with 8 bases identical to TRBD1. Germline CDR1 is SGHNT and CDR2 is YYREEE (reference sequence). The V and J ends lost 0 bases and 8 bases, in that order; junction bases with no gene match: 3. The CDR3 has 13 residues. The CDR3 DNA reads TGTGCCAGCAGCTTGGGGGGGACAGGCGAAGCTTTCTTT. Its protein is CASSLGGTGEAFF. The variable domain in full, with the rest retrieved from reference TRBV5-4 and TRBJ1-1, is ETGVTQSPTHLIKTRGQQVTLRCSSQSGHNTVSWYQQALGQGPQFIFQYYREEENGRGNFPPRFSGLQFPNYSSELNVNALELDDSALYLCASSLGGTGEAFFGQGTRLTVV.

This chain connects TRBV10-1 to TRBJ2-7; D is possibly TRBD2 (6 bases). The V gene's germline CDR1 is WNHNN and CDR2 SYGVQD (reference sequence). The V gene lost 4 bases and the J gene lost 3 bases, with 10 bases spanning the gap. This CDR3 contains 13 residues. In nucleotides, the CDR3 is TGCGCCAGCAGTGCGGCGGGAAACTACGAGCAGTACTTC. Protein: CASSAAGNYEQYF.

The rearrangement joins TRBV10-2 to TRBJ2-7, with a weak D call TRBD2 (6 bases). This CDR3 comprises 14 residues. CDR1 is WSHSY, CDR2 SAAADI, per germline. V was trimmed by 1 base and J by 4 bases, leaving 11 bases between them. CDR3 coding DNA: TGCGCCAGCAGTGAGTTGGTCGGGGGATACGAGCAGTACTTC. Translation gives CASSELVGGYEQYF.

The rearrangement links TRBV28 to TRBJ2-7, with 7 bases matching TRBD1. The CDR3 length is 13 residues. With V trimmed by 5 bases and J by 4 bases, 5 bases remained unmatched. The germline CDR1 and CDR2 sequences are MDHEN and SYDVKM. The CDR3 loop is CASSPYRGYEQYF. The CDR3 nucleotides are TGTGCCAGCAGTCCTTACAGGGGTTACGAGCAGTACTTC.

The chain has TRBV7-9 and TRBJ2-7, with a tentative D call TRBD1 (6 bases). Looked up from germline, CDR1 is SEHNR and CDR2 is FQNEAQ (reference sequence). V was clipped by 5 bases and J by 7 bases, with 15 bases between them. The CDR3 consists of 13 residues. The DNA for the CDR3 is TGTGCCAGCAGCAAGGACAGCCAGAGAGAGCAGTACTTC. Amino acids: CASSKDSQREQYF.

This chain joins TRBV6-5 and TRBJ2-1, with a weak D call TRBD2 (6 bases). Germline V gene lookup returns CDR1 MNHEY and CDR2 SVGAGI. V lost 2 bases to trimming and J lost 2 bases, with 10 bases between them. This CDR3 region has 15 residues. The DNA of the CDR3 is TGTGCCAGCAGTTACCGAGCGGGTGCCTACAATGAGCAGTTCTTC. It translates to CASSYRAGAYNEQFF.

This chain connects TRBV6-5 to TRBJ1-2, with D possibly being TRBD1 (5 bases). The CDR3 is 13 residues long. CDR1 and CDR2 from the germline V gene are MNHEY and SVGAGI. Deletions cut 6 bases from V and 8 bases from J, with 16 bases between. CDR3 coding DNA: TGTGCCAGCAGCCCTACCCAGGGCGTGGGCTACACCTTC. It specifies CASSPTQGVGYTF.

This clone was seen only a few times. This chain connects TRBV28 to TRBJ1-5, with 7 bases identical to TRBD1. J lost 2 bases, V lost 6 bases, and 10 bases had no gene match. The CDR3 contains 16 residues. The germline V gene encodes CDR1 MDHEN and CDR2 SYDVKM. The CDR3 DNA reads TGTGCCAGCAGCCTACGACAGGGCTCGGGCAATCAGCCCCAGCATTTT. Protein product: CASSLRQGSGNQPQHF.

The J gene is TRBJ1-1, the V gene TRBV27; 7 bases agree with TRBD1. CDR3 length: 13 residues. V dropped 6 bases and J dropped 1; count of bases not matched to a gene: 2. The germline V gene encodes CDR1 MNHEY and CDR2 SMNVEV (reference sequence). The CDR3 is CASRGQPNTEAFF. For the CDR3, the DNA is TGTGCCAGCAGGGGACAGCCGAACACTGAAGCTTTCTTT.

The rearrangement joins TRBV19 to TRBJ1-2; 9 bases match TRBD1. Looked up from germline, CDR1 is LNHDA and CDR2 is SQIVND (reference sequence). The CDR3 extends over 12 amino acids. Unmatched junction bases numbered 6, after V lost 10 bases and J lost 6 bases. CDR3 residues: CAIWTGEHGYTF. The DNA of the CDR3 is TGTGCCATCTGGACAGGGGAGCATGGCTACACCTTC. The variable domain in full, with the rest retrieved from reference TRBV19 and TRBJ1-2, is DGGITQSPKYLFRKEGQNVTLSCEQNLNHDAMYWYRQDPGQGLRLIYYSQIVNDFQKGDIAEGYSVSREKKESFPLTVTSAQKNPTAFYLCAIWTGEHGYTFGSGTRLTVV.

This clone was counted a single time. The rearrangement uses TRBV4-1 and TRBJ1-2, with TRBD1 as a possible D gene (6 bases). CDR1 and CDR2 from the germline V gene are MGHRA and YSYEKL. CDR3 length: 15 residues. Between the trimmed V and J ends, which lost 5 bases and 3 bases, there was a span of 16 bases. The CDR3, as DNA: TGCGCCAGCAGCTCTACCAGGACAGCCGACTATGGCTACACCTTC. Its protein product is CASSSTRTADYGYTF.

The gene calls are TRBV6-1 and TRBJ1-5; D might be TRBD1 (5 bases). Germline lookup yields CDR1 MNHNS and CDR2 SASEGT. This CDR3 has 14 residues. Trimming took 8 bases from V and 0 from J, leaving 11 bases between them. CDR3 amino acids: CASVGVNSNQPQHF. The CDR3 DNA is TGTGCCAGCGTAGGGGTGAATAGCAATCAGCCCCAGCATTTT.

The rearrangement uses TRBV6-1 and TRBJ1-1, with D unclear. V lost 2 bases and J 0 bases, leaving 10 bases between the germline ends. From germline, CDR1 is MNHNS and CDR2 SASEGT. There are 15 residues in the CDR3. The CDR3 bases are TGTGCCAGCAGTGAATATGGCATCATGAACACTGAAGCTTTCTTT. It codes for CASSEYGIMNTEAFF.

The chain links TRBV15 to TRBJ1-2; D may be TRBD1 (5 bases). The CDR3 loop spans 14 amino acids. Germline CDR1 reads LNHNV; CDR2 reads YYDKDF (reference sequence). V was cut by 5 bases and J by 0 bases, with 10 bases left in between. CDR3 nucleotide sequence: TGTGCCACCAGCCTGGGGGGGACTAACTATGGCTACACCTTC. Its protein is CATSLGGTNYGYTF. The entire variable domain, with the rest obtained from reference TRBV15 and TRBJ1-2, is as follows: DAMVIQNPRYQVTQFGKPVTLSCSQTLNHNVMYWYQQKSSQAPKLLFHYYDKDFNNEADTPDNFQSRRPNTSFCFLDIRSPGLGDTAMYLCATSLGGTNYGYTFGSGTRLTVV.

This clone came up once. Here the CDR3 reads CASRLEDRAGGHGYTF. For the CDR3, the DNA is TGTGCAAGTCGCTTAGAGGATCGGGCGGGGGGGCATGGCTACACCTTC. The J gene is TRBJ1-2, the V gene TRBV12-2. TRBV12-2 is a pseudogene segment. This CDR3 comprises 16 residues.

The V call is TRBV13, the J call TRBJ1-1, with D hard to call. This CDR3 comprises 13 residues. The germline V and J ends were trimmed by 10 bases and 0 bases, with 12 bases remaining between them. CDR1 and CDR2 from the germline V gene are PRHDT and FYEKMQ (reference sequence). CDR3 sequence reads: CATLEVMNTEAFF. CDR3 nucleotide sequence: TGTGCCACCCTGGAGGTGATGAACACTGAAGCTTTCTTT. The full variable domain, in which reference TRBV13 and TRBJ1-1 provide the parts outside the CDR3, is AAGVIQSPRHLIKEKRETATLKCYPIPRHDTVYWYQQGPGQDPQFLISFYEKMQSDKGSIPDRFSAQQFSDYHSELNMSSLELGDSALYFCATLEVMNTEAFFGQGTRLTVV.

The CDR3 sequence: CASSLGGSADTQYF. The DNA of the CDR3 is TGCGCCAGCAGCCTGGGGGGCAGCGCAGATACGCAGTATTTT. The gene calls are TRBV5-1 and TRBJ2-3; D assignment may be TRBD1 or TRBD2 (6 bases each). This CDR3 comprises 14 residues. V lost 4 bases to trimming and J lost 4 bases, with 13 bases between them. CDR1 and CDR2 from the germline V gene are SGHRS and YFSETQ.

This chain connects TRBV27 to TRBJ2-2; maybe TRBD2 (5 bases). This CDR3 is 21 amino acids long. The V gene lost 4 bases and the J gene lost 2 bases, with 29 bases spanning the gap. Germline V gene sequence: CDR1 MNHEY, CDR2 SMNVEV (reference sequence). The CDR3 nucleotides read TGTGCCAGCAGTTCCGCTCCTCCGTTCCCCGGGGAAGAGGTAAACACCGGGGAGCTGTTTTTT. Translating it yields CASSSAPPFPGEEVNTGELFF.

The rearrangement joins TRBV11-2 to TRBJ1-1; 8 positions agree with TRBD1. This CDR3 spans 15 amino acids. Germline V gives CDR1 SGHAT, CDR2 FQNNGV. With 4 bases clipped from V and 3 bases from J, the junction kept 7 bases outside the gene matches. The CDR3 DNA is TGTGCCAGCAGCTCACGGACAGGGAGGGACACTGAAGCTTTCTTT. Residues: CASSSRTGRDTEAFF.

V gene TRBV4-1 combines with J gene TRBJ2-7, with no clear D. Germline lookup yields CDR1 MGHRA and CDR2 YSYEKL. This CDR3 spans 14 amino acids. Trimming removed 0 bases at V and 2 bases at J, with 8 bases between. The CDR3 coding sequence is TGCGCCAGCAGCCAAGAGGGCAGCACCTACGAGCAGTACTTC. Translating gives CASSQEGSTYEQYF.

The chain couples TRBV6-1 to TRBJ1-2; a weak D match, TRBD1 (6 bases). Trimming took off 7 bases at V and 4 bases at J, with 13 bases between the two ends. Germline V CDR1 and CDR2: MNHNS, SASEGT. The CDR3 spans 13 residues. CDR3 nucleotides: TGTGCCAGCAAGACAGGCCTCGGCTATGGCTACACCTTC. This codes for CASKTGLGYGYTF.

This sequence joins TRBV7-8 and TRBJ1-6, with 9 nucleotides matching TRBD1. Germline assignment: CDR1 SGHVS and CDR2 FQNEAQ. The CDR3 contains 19 residues. Unmatched junction bases numbered 11, after V lost 5 bases and J lost 0 bases. The CDR3: CASSPRDRVFSSYNSPLHF. The CDR3 nucleotides are TGTGCCAGCAGCCCTCGGGACAGGGTTTTTAGCTCCTATAATTCACCCCTCCACTTT.

The chain has TRBV5-4 and TRBJ2-7; the D gene is possibly TRBD2 (6 bases). The germline V and J ends were trimmed by 4 bases and 3 bases, with 14 bases remaining between them. Germline CDR1 SGHNT, CDR2 YYREEE (reference sequence). This CDR3 is 14 amino acids long. CDR3 residues: CASSVEGTYYEQYF. The CDR3, as DNA: TGTGCCAGCAGCGTGGAAGGGACTTACTACGAGCAGTACTTC.